These T cell receptor beta chains were read from a single sample in a study of siplizumab effects on memory and regulatory T cells. Generated by immunoSEQ multiplex PCR, the TCRdb table keeps only in-frame clones and is missing some. This table holds roughly 100,000 clones, 90% to 95% found once. Specimen: CD4+ T cells sorted from blood. All receptors derive from a human donor in good health. Both conserved end residues are part of each CDR3. The order of the fields is V gene, J gene, D gene, clone size, CDR3 DNA, CDR3 protein. The D gene is left open where the match is weak. Clone sizes are given selectively: once, few, many, or a class where the clone is expanded.

TRBV7-9	TRBJ2-2	TRBD1	.	TGTGCCAGCAGCCGACAGGGTATGCGGGTCACCGGGGAGCTGTTTTTT	CASSRQGMRVTGELFF
TRBV6-1	TRBJ2-3	TRBD1	.	TGTGCCAGTACTCCCCCAGGGGGTAGGGCAGATACGCAGTATTTT	CASTPPGGRADTQYF
TRBV28	TRBJ2-7	.	.	TGTGCCAGCAGTTACTCTCGGACAGTCGGCTACGAGCAGTACTTC	CASSYSRTVGYEQYF
TRBV5-1	TRBJ2-5	.	.	TGCGCCAGCGGATTCACATGGGATGCGGGAGAGACCCAGTACTTC	CASGFTWDAGETQYF
TRBV7-8	TRBJ2-1	.	.	TGTGCCAGCAAAAATGGTCGATCCTACAATGAGCAGTTCTTC	CASKNGRSYNEQFF
TRBV18	TRBJ2-2	TRBD1	.	TGTGCCAGCTCCCCTGACAGGGGGCCCGCCGGGGAGCTGTTTTTT	CASSPDRGPAGELFF
TRBV4-2	TRBJ1-5	TRBD1	.	TGTGCCAGCAGCTTCGCCAGCGGGACAGGGGATCAGCCCCAGCATTTT	CASSFASGTGDQPQHF
TRBV9	TRBJ1-4	.	.	TGTGCCAGCAGCGTAGTGGGGGGGGCAGAGGAAAAACTGTTTTTT	CASSVVGGAEEKLFF
TRBV18	TRBJ2-5	.	.	TGTGCCAGCTCACCAGGGGGGACCCAAGGGACCCAGTACTTC	CASSPGGTQGTQYF
TRBV11-3	TRBJ2-3	.	.	TGTGCCAGCAGCTTAGGTCGCACAGATACGCAGTATTTT	CASSLGRTDTQYF
TRBV11-2	TRBJ1-2	.	.	TGTGCCAGCAGCTTAGATGTGGCGGTCTATGGCTACACCTTC	CASSLDVAVYGYTF
TRBV21-1	TRBJ1-2	.	.	TGTGCCAGCAGCACCCTTCGGTTTAATACGGATTTTTCCTTTGGCTACACCTTC	CASSTLRFNTDFSFGYTF
TRBV19	TRBJ2-7	.	.	TGTGCCACCTGGGAAAAGCAGTACTTC	CATWEKQYF
TRBV27	TRBJ1-6	.	once	TGTGCCAGCAGCCCCCCGGGACCCTATAATTCACCCCTCCACTTT	CASSPPGPYNSPLHF
TRBV18	TRBJ2-3	.	.	TGTGCCAGCTCAAACACTTTAGGCCCGAATTTT	CASSNTLGPNF
TRBV7-9	TRBJ2-2	TRBD2	.	TGTGCCAGCAGCTTAGTTAAGGGACTAGCGGGAGAAAACACCGGGGAGCTGTTTTTT	CASSLVKGLAGENTGELFF
TRBV2	TRBJ2-1	.	.	TGTGCCAGCTTGGGGACATCCGTCGGTAGGGAGCAGTTCTTC	CASLGTSVGREQFF